This T cell receptor (beta chain) was sequenced during a study of cytomegalovirus exposure and HLA in healthy donors. PCR primers comprised 60 Vbeta and 13 Jbeta primers. Assay used: immunoSEQ multiplex PCR; TCRdb lists only in-frame clones, some missing. The ten top clones account for 2.5% to 3%, within a sample of 70,000 to 80,000 clones. The receptor comes from a man aged 40-50 years in good health and CMV-seronegative. Specimen: PBMCs.

In nucleotides, the CDR3 is TGTGCCAGCAGTTTAGGGGAGGTCTACTACAATGAGCAGTTCTTC. Its translation is CASSLGEVYYNEQFF. The chain couples TRBV27 to TRBJ2-1; TRBD2 is a possible D gene (6 bases). The ends were cut back, 2 bases at V and 3 bases at J, with 11 bases in the middle. This CDR3 is built from 15 residues. Germline V gene sequence: CDR1 MNHEY, CDR2 SMNVEV (reference sequence).